The 8 T cell receptor beta chains presented below share a single source sample, sequenced in a study of cytomegalovirus exposure and HLA in healthy donors. Researchers ran the PCR with 60 Vbeta and 13 Jbeta primers. TCRdb's table, derived via immunoSEQ multiplex PCR, lists solely in-frame clones and lacks some. Its table lists about 140,000 clones. The sample comprised PBMCs. These TCRs come from a man aged 35 to 55 in good health and CMV-seronegative.

The V and J genes are TRBV9 and TRBJ2-5; D is perhaps TRBD1 (5 bases). The germline CDR1 and CDR2 sequences are SGDLS and YYNGEE. CDR3 size: 16 residues. Trimming cost V 4 bases and J 5 bases, with 21 bases left between them. CDR3 coding DNA: TGTGCCAGCAGCAGCACAGGAGCGCCCCTCGGGGAGACCCAGTACTTC. Its protein is CASSSTGAPLGETQYF.

The chain combines TRBV6-1 with TRBJ1-5; 8 nucleotides line up with TRBD1. Per the germline V gene, CDR1 is MNHNS and CDR2 is SASEGT. The V and J ends lost 4 bases and 0 bases, in that order; junction bases with no gene match: 8. This CDR3 region has 17 residues. In nucleotides, the CDR3 is TGTGCCAGCAGTGCAGGACAGGGATTGTATAGCAATCAGCCCCAGCATTTT. Residues: CASSAGQGLYSNQPQHF.

This chain uses TRBV4-3 with TRBJ1-2, with 8 nucleotides matching TRBD1. J gave up 3 bases and V 0 bases, and 3 bases lay outside the gene matches. The germline gives CDR1 LGHNA, CDR2 YSLEER. The CDR3 is made up of 15 amino acids. CDR3 sequence (DNA): TGCGCCAGCAGCCAAGAGGCAGGGGGCGACTATGGCTACACCTTC. It specifies CASSQEAGGDYGYTF.

The chain has TRBV5-1 and TRBJ2-5, with TRBD1 matching 7 bases. V lost 3 bases, J lost 3 bases, and 8 bases stayed unmatched. Germline CDR1 is SGHRS and CDR2 is YFSETQ. This CDR3 region has 15 residues. CDR3 DNA sequence: TGCGCCAGCAGCTCCTGGACAGGCAAGGAAGAGACCCAGTACTTC. Translation gives CASSSWTGKEETQYF.

The rearrangement links TRBV2 to TRBJ2-1; TRBD2 aligns across 8 bases. J gave up 9 bases and V 6 bases, and 7 bases lay outside the gene matches. CDR3 length equals 13 residues. Germline V CDR1 and CDR2: SNHLY, FYNNEI. The CDR3 loop reads CASSGGGFGEQFF. In DNA, the CDR3 is TGTGCCAGCAGCGGGGGGGGGTTCGGTGAGCAGTTCTTC. Using reference TRBV2 and TRBJ2-1 for the parts outside the CDR3, the full variable domain is EPEVTQTPSHQVTQMGQEVILRCVPISNHLYFYWYRQILGQKVEFLVSFYNNEISEKSEIFDDQFSVERPDGSNFTLKIRSTKLEDSAMYFCASSGGGFGEQFFGPGTRLTVL.

The V and J genes are TRBV11-2 and TRBJ1-3; TRBD1 matches 7 bases. The CDR3 totals 15 residues. Germline V gives CDR1 SGHAT, CDR2 FQNNGV. J gave up 4 bases and V 7 bases, and 10 bases lay outside the gene matches. CDR3 sequence: CASTRRGQGGNTIYF. The CDR3 DNA reads TGTGCCAGCACCCGGAGGGGGCAAGGGGGAAACACCATATATTTT.

The CDR3 DNA follows: TGCGCCAGCAGCGAGGACAGGGCCAGGGTCTATGGCTACACCTTC. Translated: CASSEDRARVYGYTF. The rearrangement joins TRBV5-1 to TRBJ1-2, with 8 bases lining up with TRBD1. The CDR3 loop spans 15 amino acids. From germline, CDR1 is SGHRS and CDR2 YFSETQ. Germline trimming cut 4 bases from V and 4 bases from J; bases unmatched to any gene: 9.

The genes are TRBV5-4 and TRBJ1-2; TRBD1 aligns across 7 bases. The CDR3 loop spans 14 amino acids. Germline V gene data show CDR1 as SGHNT and CDR2 as YYREEE (reference sequence). Trimming cost V 4 bases and J 10 bases; bases outside gene matches: 13. The CDR3 DNA is TGTGCCAGCAGCACCCAAACATCGACAGGGCACTACACCTTC. It translates to CASSTQTSTGHYTF.